This T cell receptor beta chain was found in a study of neurological immune-mediated disorders. The table lists this clonotype with many counts. Its antigen remains unidentified. Broader study findings: The most TCR clonal expansion was seen in HTLV-1-associated myelopathy, whereas the least was seen in multiple sclerosis, below the level in healthy controls.

Synthesis of cDNA was performed by 5'RACE using 10-nucleotide random UMIs. Over 170 million TCR-beta sequences from 15-18 subjects were obtained in each sequencing run. TCRdb re-derived calls from the 5' RACE reads in MiXCR, one entry per CDR3 protein. There are about 50,000 distinct CDR3 sequences in the sample; around a sixth occur only once, and about 4.2% lies in the top ten. After removal of 5 bases from V and 0 bases from J, the junction contained 15 bases not matched to a gene. In germline, CDR1 is SGHRS, CDR2 YFSETQ. CDR3 length: 18 residues. This receptor was obtained from a man in his sixties in good health. The material sequenced was PBMCs. This chain uses TRBV5-1 with TRBJ1-2, with TRBD1 matching 8 bases. The chain's CDR3 is CASRDPGGQALANYGYTF. The CDR3 DNA follows: TGCGCCAGCAGGGACCCAGGGGGCCAAGCCTTAGCTAACTATGGCTACACCTTC.